This T cell receptor (beta chain) was sequenced in a study of T cells in Graves' hyperthyroidism and ophthalmopathy. Study-level findings and limits: Most clonotypes that expanded in the thyroid above 0.001 also showed up in blood.

It was RNA transcripts that yielded the amplified TCR beta CDR3 regions. Primed by the HTBI set, a first-round RT-PCR was run on the TCR CDR3. TCRdb re-derived calls from the multiplex PCR reads in MiXCR, one entry per CDR3 protein. The table records 450,000 to 700,000 distinct CDR3 sequences, 46% of them present only once. This CDR3 has 15 amino acids. In germline, CDR1 is SEHNR, CDR2 FQNEAQ (reference sequence). A word on this clonotype: Its antigen is undetermined. One junction end disagrees with the germline gene, perhaps due to a read error.

The source of this sequence is a woman between 18 and 29 years old with Graves' hyperthyroidism. This rearrangement joins TRBV7-9 to TRBJ1-6, with a weak D call TRBD1 (6 bases). Specimen: peripheral blood or thyroid tissue (not recorded which). Written as DNA, the CDR3 is TGCGCCAGCAGCCAGGGGAATGGGGCGGATTCACCCCTCCACTTT. Protein: CASSQGNGADSPLHF.